This TCR beta chain comes out of a study of blood T cell repertoires in COVID-19. In the study overall: COVID-19 samples collected from the United States, Italy and Spain covered acute and convalescent phases.

As processed by the authors: Scientists estimated how many nucleated cells there were by amplifying reference gene primers. Profiling relied on immunoSEQ multiplex PCR, and the TCRdb table lists in-frame clones only, not all of them. V and J calls and clone size are copied from that table; D and trimming were computed from the DNA. Of tens of thousands of clones listed, about 86% are singletons. V dropped 5 bases and J dropped 7 bases, with 12 bases sitting between them. The CDR3 length is 13 residues. Germline V CDR1 and CDR2: MRHNA, SNTAGT. The rearrangement joins TRBV6-4 to TRBJ1-5, with D maybe TRBD1 (6 bases). This clonotype was obtained from a woman aged 60-75 years with acute or convalescent COVID-19. Input material: peripheral blood. DNA for the CDR3: TGTGCCAGCAGTATGGAACAGGGACAGCCCCAGCATTTT. Translating it yields CASSMEQGQPQHF.